The rows below give T cell receptor beta chains drawn from one sample of a study of identical twins. TCRdb re-analysed the 5' RACE reads in MiXCR, keeping a single row per CDR3 protein. Altogether 1,800,000 or so distinct CDR3 sequences are present, 25% to 35% being singletons, with the ten largest covering less than 0.35%. Sequenced material: cord blood. The receptor set was obtained from a newborn girl in good health. CDR3s leave out the opening cysteine and the closing phenylalanine or tryptophan. Fields, in order: V gene, D gene, CDR3 protein. The D gene is left open where the match is weak.

>TRBV5-5|.
ASSFLWGSGDGYT
>TRBV20-1|TRBD2
NASSGGVADTQY
>TRBV4-2|.
ASSQAGSIPKETQY
>TRBV7-9|.
ASSFGTAVPAPSYYNEQY
>TRBV12-3/TRBV12-4|TRBD2
ASSGLAGASEQF
>TRBV20-1|.
SARDPKRSSYNEQF
>TRBV2|.
ASSEASGGRDEQF
>TRBV28|.
ASRMYQETQY
>TRBV3-1|.
ASSQDRGGTAQY
>TRBV12-3/TRBV12-4|TRBD1
ASSWDRGHTEAF
>TRBV28|.
ASSDPMGSYEQY
>TRBV5-1|TRBD2
ASSLGTSGGQSYEQY
>TRBV30|.
AWSSRPLGGYT
>TRBV7-8|TRBD2
ASSPRGGGGLGKNIQY
>TRBV15|TRBD2
ATSREGTSGNEQF
>TRBV6-6|TRBD2
ASSYSRTGGTYNEQF
>TRBV29-1|TRBD2
SVEDRSGGHTDTQY
>TRBV5-1|.
ASKSTGCQPQH
>TRBV10-2|.
ASQIGWFQY
>TRBV6-1|.
ASSENLDSFYGCT
>TRBV5-1|TRBD2
ASSWGGRATDTQY
>TRBV10-3|TRBD2
AISEVALLAGDNEQY
>TRBV3-1|.
ASGGYSSYEQY
>TRBV4-2|TRBD2
ASSQDMRTGEGEQY
>TRBV5-6|TRBD1
ASSLETGGRGNQPQH
>TRBV10-3|TRBD2
AISGTSGRATDTQY
>TRBV19|TRBD1
ASRPGQPIQETQY
>TRBV27|TRBD1
ASRDREYDEKLF
>TRBV5-1|.
ATRTAATSYEQY
>TRBV27|.
ASSLRGADGYT
>TRBV5-1|TRBD1
ASSAGQGKTQY
>TRBV6-2/TRBV6-3|.
ASSSSESGTQY
>TRBV7-2|TRBD1
ASSSGTGEQY
>TRBV3-1|.
ASSPQGLEDNEQF